The source of this T cell receptor beta chain is a study of blood T cell repertoires in COVID-19. Turning to the study itself: The study drew acute and convalescent COVID-19 samples from the United States, Italy and Spain. PBMCs, B-cell-depleted T cells, or T cells were the source of the cDNA or gDNA that made up the material.

CDR3 length: 16 residues. V lost 0 bases to trimming and J lost 0 bases, with 6 bases between them. The germline V gene has CDR1 MNHEY and CDR2 SVGAGI. In the original workflow: Researchers report that nucleated cell counts were estimated from reference gene primer amplification. Profiled with immunoSEQ multiplex PCR; TCRdb holds only in-frame clones, not every one. V and J calls and clone size come straight from that table; D and trimming were deduced from the DNA. The data show some 220,000 clones, with 80% seen just once and roughly 6.7% held by the top ten. The chain combines TRBV6-5 with TRBJ1-6; no firm D call. The material sequenced was peripheral blood. The sequence came from a woman aged 65 to 85 with acute or convalescent COVID-19. The CDR3, as DNA: TGTGCCAGCAGTTACTCGAAGAGCTCCTATAATTCACCCCTCCACTTT. It specifies CASSYSKSSYNSPLHF.